Listed here are 8 T cell receptor beta chains from one sample, sequenced in a study of cytomegalovirus exposure and HLA in healthy donors. The assay was immunoSEQ multiplex PCR, and TCRdb's table has in-frame clones only and misses some. The sample has over 150,000 clones, approximately 86% seen once. Sequenced material: PBMCs. The source is a woman between 18 and 30 years old in good health and CMV-seronegative.

This clone was counted ten times or more. V usage is TRBV30 and J usage is TRBJ1-1; a weak D match, TRBD1 (6 bases). CDR1 and CDR2 (germline): GTSNPN, SVGIG (reference sequence). The V end lost 5 bases, the J end lost 1 base, and 11 bases lay between the germline ends. The CDR3 totals 13 residues. CDR3 nucleotide sequence: TGTGCCTGGCACCAGGGGACGAACACTGAAGCTTTCTTT. It is translated as CAWHQGTNTEAFF.

At least ten counts were recorded for this clone. The CDR3 nucleotides are TGTGCCAGCAGCTTAGGAGGGGGCGGTGCCGGGGAGCTGTTTTTT. Its protein is CASSLGGGGAGELFF. V gene TRBV7-9 combines with J gene TRBJ2-2, with 7 bases fitting TRBD1. CDR1 is SEHNR and CDR2 is FQNEAQ in the germline V gene (reference sequence). V gave up 1 base and J gave up 6 bases; unmatched junction bases: 5. This CDR3 is 15 amino acids long.

V usage is TRBV6-5 and J usage is TRBJ1-5, with D maybe TRBD1 (5 bases). The CDR3 consists of 15 residues. Deletions cut 5 bases from V and 5 bases from J, with 16 bases between. CDR1 is MNHEY and CDR2 is SVGAGI in the germline V gene. Here the CDR3 reads CASSRGTFQDQPQHF. Written as DNA, the CDR3 is TGTGCCAGCAGTCGCGGGACTTTCCAGGATCAGCCCCAGCATTTT.

The chain links TRBV29-1 to TRBJ2-7; no reliable D call. V dropped 1 base and J dropped 0 bases, with 16 bases sitting between them. The CDR3 length is 16 residues. The germline V gene has CDR1 SQVTM and CDR2 ANQGSEA. CDR3 protein: CSVEVSATESSYEQYF. CDR3 DNA: TGCAGCGTTGAAGTATCTGCAACAGAAAGCTCCTACGAGCAGTACTTC.

This chain links TRBV15 with TRBJ1-3, with 8 bases lining up with TRBD1. Germline V gene sequence: CDR1 LNHNV, CDR2 YYDKDF (reference sequence). J gave up 1 base and V 5 bases, and 4 bases lay outside the gene matches. This CDR3 comprises 15 residues. The DNA for the CDR3 is TGTGCCACCAGCTTCGACAGGGGTTCTGGAAACACCATATATTTT. Translation gives CATSFDRGSGNTIYF.

This clone was recorded once. V and J are TRBV13 and TRBJ1-1, with unresolved D. From germline, CDR1 is PRHDT and CDR2 FYEKMQ (reference sequence). This CDR3 has 13 amino acids. Trimming removed 3 bases from V and 1 base from J, with 6 bases in between. In nucleotides, the CDR3 is TGTGCCAGCAGCTTGGCCAGGAACACTGAAGCTTTCTTT. Translating it yields CASSLARNTEAFF.

The V gene is TRBV6-1, the J gene TRBJ2-7, with a weak D call TRBD1 (5 bases). The germline V and J ends were trimmed by 8 bases and 0 bases, with 11 bases remaining between them. Germline CDR1 and CDR2: MNHNS and SASEGT. The CDR3 extends over 13 amino acids. The CDR3 reads CASGLDSSYEQYF. CDR3 nucleotides: TGTGCCAGCGGATTAGACAGCTCCTACGAGCAGTACTTC.

The J gene is TRBJ1-2, the V gene TRBV30, with a possible D match to TRBD1 (6 bases). Germline V CDR1 and CDR2: GTSNPN, SVGIG (reference sequence). V lost 5 bases, J lost 3 bases, and 7 bases lay in between. This CDR3 is built from 11 residues. The CDR3 DNA reads as TGTGCCTGGTCAGGGGACTATGGCTACACCTTC. Amino acids: CAWSGDYGYTF. Complete variable domain (other parts from reference TRBV30 and TRBJ1-2): SQTIHQWPATLVQPVGSPLSLECTVEGTSNPNLYWYRQAAGRGLQLLFYSVGIGQISSEVPQNLSASRPQDRQFILSSKKLLLSDSGFYLCAWSGDYGYTFGSGTRLTVV.